Presented here are 17 T cell receptor beta chains from one specimen sequenced in a study of blood T cell repertoires in COVID-19 (dated by TCRdb to 2019 to 2021). Receptor amplification or capture employed the immunoSEQ multiplex PCR assay. Imported from immuneACCESS, the table was reduced by TCRdb to in-frame sequences with V and J called. These copies leave out some clones; in studies compared against another copy, an unresolved V gene accounts for under half, and the cause of the remainder is not known. This sample holds 150,000 to 200,000 clones; approximately 86% were observed only once. Under 2.5% of the sample goes to the ten largest clones. The sequenced sample consisted of peripheral blood. All receptors come from a man aged 65 to 85 with active or convalescent COVID-19.

V usage is TRBV5-5 and J usage is TRBJ1-2; D is uncertain. CDR1 is SGHKS, CDR2 YYEKEE, per germline (reference sequence). The ends were cut back, 0 bases at V and 5 bases at J, with 8 bases in the middle. CDR3 length equals 13 residues. The CDR3 reads CASSLDSLYGYTF. CDR3 bases: TGTGCCAGCAGCTTGGACAGCTTGTATGGCTACACCTTC.

This sequence joins TRBV11-2 and TRBJ2-7; 8 bases align to TRBD2. Germline V gene data show CDR1 as SGHAT and CDR2 as FQNNGV. The CDR3 runs 15 residues. Trimming removed 3 bases from V and 3 bases from J; junction bases left unmatched: 7. CDR3 amino acids: CASSFGGALGYEQYF. The CDR3 DNA follows: TGTGCCAGCAGCTTCGGGGGGGCCCTGGGCTACGAGCAGTACTTC.

The chain has TRBV24-1 and TRBJ2-5; D is undetermined. The length of the CDR3 is 13 residues. The germline V and J ends were trimmed by 2 bases and 2 bases, with 5 bases remaining between them. Germline CDR1 and CDR2: KGHDR and SFDVKD. CDR3 bases: TGTGCCACCAGTGATTGGCAGCAAGAGACCCAGTACTTC. Translating it yields CATSDWQQETQYF.

This rearrangement joins TRBV19 to TRBJ2-1; TRBD2 matches 7 bases. Germline trimming cut 7 bases from V and 5 bases from J; bases unmatched to any gene: 11. The CDR3 runs to 15 residues. The V gene's germline CDR1 is LNHDA and CDR2 SQIVND (reference sequence). The CDR3 bases are TGTGCCAGTACCAGCCAAGGACTAGTAGACAATGAGCAGTTCTTC. Protein: CASTSQGLVDNEQFF.

This clone was counted between two and nine times. The chain recombines TRBV10-3 with TRBJ2-7; D is ambiguous. The CDR3 spans 14 residues. V was pared by 7 bases and J by 0 bases, with 13 bases between. Per the germline V gene, CDR1 is ENHRY and CDR2 is SYGVKD. CDR3 region: CAINSFSGSYEQYF. Written as DNA, the CDR3 is TGTGCCATCAACTCGTTCTCAGGCTCCTACGAGCAGTACTTC.

The chain is built from TRBV19 and TRBJ1-6; 9 positions match TRBD1. The ends lost 8 bases at V and 5 bases at J; junction bases unmatched: 7. Germline V CDR1 and CDR2: LNHDA, SQIVND (reference sequence). There are 15 residues in the CDR3. This CDR3 reads CASRVRDRDNSPLHF. The CDR3, as DNA: TGTGCCAGTCGCGTTAGGGACAGGGATAATTCACCCCTCCACTTT.

V gene TRBV11-3 combines with J gene TRBJ2-1; D gene unclear. This CDR3 has 16 amino acids. Trimming took off 0 bases at V and 0 bases at J, with 9 bases between the two ends. Germline CDR1 and CDR2: SGHNT and YENEEA. The CDR3 DNA reads as TGTGCCAGCAGCTTAGATTCTCGGAGCTCCTACAATGAGCAGTTCTTC. Encoded protein: CASSLDSRSSYNEQFF.

Of note for this clone: Additional DNA sequences in this sample encode the identical CDR3. The rearrangement uses TRBV24-1 and TRBJ2-7; 10 bases are a match to TRBD1. V shed 3 bases, J shed 2 bases, and the junction held 3 bases outside the gene matches. This CDR3 has 15 residues. Germline V gene lookup returns CDR1 KGHDR and CDR2 SFDVKD. The CDR3 DNA reads as TGTGCCACCAGTGATCCCGGGACAGGGGCCTACGAGCAGTACTTC. Translating it yields CATSDPGTGAYEQYF.

The chain links TRBV7-9 to TRBJ2-7; 12 positions agree with TRBD2. The CDR3 runs to 14 residues. Germline-derived CDR1 and CDR2 are SEHNR and FQNEAQ (reference sequence). V gave up 5 bases and J gave up 5 bases; unmatched junction bases: 4. CDR3 sequence: CASSPTSGRHEQYF. The CDR3 DNA reads as TGTGCCAGCAGCCCCACTAGCGGGAGGCACGAGCAGTACTTC. Full variable domain (missing parts from reference TRBV7-9 and TRBJ2-7): DTGVSQNPRHKITKRGQNVTFRCDPISEHNRLYWYRQTLGQGPEFLTYFQNEAQLEKSRLLSDRFSAERPKGSFSTLEIQRTEQGDSAMYLCASSPTSGRHEQYFGPGTRLTVT.

The chain carries TRBV11-2 and TRBJ2-5; TRBD2 aligns across 15 bases. This CDR3 spans 17 amino acids. Germline assignment: CDR1 SGHAT and CDR2 FQNNGV. Unmatched junction bases numbered 5, after V lost 3 bases and J lost 3 bases. The CDR3 loop is CASSFGWTSGREETQYF. In DNA form, the CDR3 reads TGTGCCAGCAGCTTTGGGTGGACTAGCGGGAGGGAAGAGACCCAGTACTTC.

This chain uses TRBV6-5 with TRBJ1-2, with 7 bases lining up with TRBD1. CDR1 is MNHEY and CDR2 is SVGAGI in the germline V gene. CDR3 length: 15 residues. The J segment lost 4 bases and the V segment lost 6 bases, leaving 11 bases of the junction unmatched. CDR3 region: CASRGSTGAAYGYTF. The DNA for the CDR3 is TGTGCCAGCAGGGGTTCCACAGGGGCGGCCTATGGCTACACCTTC.

The V and J genes are TRBV19 and TRBJ1-5; 7 nucleotides match TRBD1. The CDR3 runs 15 residues. CDR1 LNHDA and CDR2 SQIVND come from the germline V gene (reference sequence). Trimming at V came to 7 bases and at J to 4 bases, leaving 10 bases not matched to a gene. CDR3 loop: CASTPTGYGNQPQHF. CDR3 coding DNA: TGTGCCAGTACCCCGACAGGGTATGGGAATCAGCCCCAGCATTTT.

The chain is built from TRBV18 and TRBJ1-3; D is unresolved. This CDR3 is 15 amino acids long. Germline values: CDR1 KGHSH, CDR2 LQKENI. Trimming stripped 6 bases from V and 0 bases from J, with 12 bases between. The CDR3 protein is CASSDYGNSGNTIYF. The DNA for the CDR3 is TGTGCCAGCTCCGATTACGGGAACTCTGGAAACACCATATATTTT.

The table lists this clone with a few counts. The CDR3 reads CASSQTVDTEAFF. CDR3 sequence (DNA): TGCGCCAGCAGCCAAACGGTGGACACTGAAGCTTTCTTT. This chain connects TRBV4-3 to TRBJ1-1; D call uncertain. Trimming removed 2 bases at V and 3 bases at J, with 7 bases between. The CDR3 consists of 13 residues. The germline gives CDR1 LGHNA, CDR2 YSLEER.

J is TRBJ1-1 and V is TRBV19, with 8 bases that match TRBD1. This CDR3 contains 15 residues. J was trimmed by 1 base and V by 6 bases; bases with no gene match: 7. CDR1 and CDR2 from the germline V gene are LNHDA and SQIVND (reference sequence). CDR3 sequence: CASRHRGGRNTEAFF. The CDR3 DNA reads TGTGCCAGTAGACACAGGGGGGGGAGGAACACTGAAGCTTTCTTT.

The chain joins TRBV6-6 to TRBJ1-6; the D gene is possibly TRBD1 (5 bases). The CDR3 totals 15 residues. Deletions cut 0 bases from V and 8 bases from J, with 11 bases between. Germline V gene data show CDR1 as MNHNY and CDR2 as SVGAGI (reference sequence). The CDR3 loop reads CASSYSNRWDSPLHF. In DNA, the CDR3 is TGTGCCAGCAGTTACTCGAACAGGTGGGATTCACCCCTCCACTTT.

The chain links TRBV30 to TRBJ1-6; 8 bases are shared with TRBD1. Germline CDR1 reads GTSNPN; CDR2 reads SVGIG (reference sequence). Trimming cost V 0 bases and J 9 bases; bases outside gene matches: 10. The CDR3 is made up of 16 amino acids. CDR3 nucleotides: TGTGCCTGGAGTGTACCTGGACAGGGAAGATTTTCACCCCTCCACTTT. Translated: CAWSVPGQGRFSPLHF. Combining the CDR3 with reference TRBV30 and TRBJ1-6 gives the whole variable domain SQTIHQWPATLVQPVGSPLSLECTVEGTSNPNLYWYRQAAGRGLQLLFYSVGIGQISSEVPQNLSASRPQDRQFILSSKKLLLSDSGFYLCAWSVPGQGRFSPLHFGNGTRLTVT.